This T cell receptor beta chain comes out of a study of lymphopenia after photon versus proton radiotherapy. The CDR3 covers 17 residues. Germline V gene sequence: CDR1 SGDLS, CDR2 YYNGEE. V lost 0 bases, J lost 3 bases, and 15 bases lay in between. The table came from immunoSEQ multiplex PCR; TCRdb's copy has only in-frame clones and leaves some out. The table includes more than 70,000 clones, around 83% detected once. This clone was observed a single time. The antigen remains undetermined. Study results and limitations: Post-nadir diversity loss with photons came from oligoclonal expansion, particularly CD8+ Temra cells.

The TCR sequence derives from a man aged 60-69 years with pancreatic cancer. The sequencing used peripheral blood, collected from a patient treated with proton-based radiotherapy. The chain employs TRBV9 and TRBJ2-2, with no clear D. The DNA for the CDR3 is TGTGCCAGCAGCGTAGTAGGGAATAGTATTGACACCGGGGAGCTGTTTTTT. Amino acids: CASSVVGNSIDTGELFF.